The sequence of this T cell receptor beta chain was determined in a study of blood T cell repertoires in COVID-19. Sequencing was performed with immunoSEQ multiplex PCR; in TCRdb, only in-frame clones are kept and a portion is missing. The repertoire includes over 400,000 clones, around 90% of them detected once, and roughly 8% sits in the top ten. Germline assignment: CDR1 MGHRA and CDR2 YSYEKL. The CDR3 extends over 17 amino acids. The ends were cut back, 3 bases at V and 7 bases at J, with 21 bases in the middle. This chain joins TRBV4-1 and TRBJ1-4, with D maybe TRBD1 (5 bases). The sample taken for sequencing was peripheral blood. This sequence was found in a woman between 45 and 65 years old with COVID-19, enrolled during active disease. In DNA, the CDR3 is TGCGCCAGCAGCCAGAGAGGTACAGGTGAGGTTAGTGAAAAACTGTTTTTT. It translates to CASSQRGTGEVSEKLFF.